This passage covers 20 T cell receptor beta chains from one sample sequenced in a study of T cells in Graves' hyperthyroidism and ophthalmopathy. Amplified regions were TCR beta CDR3 sequences from RNA transcripts. TCR CDR3 regions were first amplified by RT-PCR with HTBI primers. TCRdb re-called the multiplex PCR reads through MiXCR, storing one row per CDR3 protein. The sample contains about 400,000 distinct CDR3 sequences, around 14% of which appear only once. The sample comprised blood. The receptors stem from a woman aged 18-30 years with Graves' hyperthyroidism.

The chain uses TRBV9 and TRBJ2-5, with D perhaps assigned TRBD1 or TRBD2 (5 bases each). V lost 5 bases, J lost 7 bases, and 21 bases lay in between. This CDR3 contains 15 residues. Germline V gene sequence: CDR1 SGDLS, CDR2 YYNGEE. This chain's CDR3 is CASSQGAGIGGTQYF. The DNA of the CDR3 is TGTGCCAGCAGTCAAGGGGCCGGGATAGGTGGGACCCAGTACTTC.

The sample holds many counts of this clonotype. This chain links TRBV2 with TRBJ2-3, with a tentative D call TRBD2 (5 bases). The CDR3 has 14 amino acids. The germline gives CDR1 SNHLY, CDR2 FYNNEI. V was pared by 10 bases and J by 6 bases, with 20 bases between. CDR3 loop: CAISGRSDPDTQYF. The CDR3 region has the DNA TGTGCCATCAGCGGACGATCGGACCCGGATACGCAGTATTTT. Combining the CDR3 with reference TRBV2 and TRBJ2-3 gives the whole variable domain EPEVTQTPSHQVTQMGQEVILRCVPISNHLYFYWYRQILGQKVEFLVSFYNNEISEKSEIFDDQFSVERPDGSNFTLKIRSTKLEDSAMYFCAISGRSDPDTQYFGPGTRLTVL.

The table lists this clonotype with many counts. This rearrangement joins TRBV20-1 to TRBJ1-5, with a weak D call TRBD1 (6 bases). Germline lookup yields CDR1 DFQATT and CDR2 SNEGSKA (reference sequence). Between the trimmed V and J ends, which lost 1 base and 1 base, there was a span of 11 bases. The CDR3 length is 15 residues. The CDR3 loop is CSARGGGASNQPQHF. The DNA of the CDR3 is TGCAGTGCTAGAGGTGGGGGCGCGAGCAATCAGCCCCAGCATTTT.

This chain connects TRBV5-1 to TRBJ2-1, with 15 positions matching TRBD2. J lost 4 bases, V lost 4 bases, and 6 bases had no gene match. Germline CDR1 SGHRS, CDR2 YFSETQ. There are 17 residues in the CDR3. The DNA for the CDR3 is TGCGCCAGCAGCCCCTGGACTAGCGGGAGGGGATACAATGAGCAGTTCTTC. Translated, it gives CASSPWTSGRGYNEQFF.

This clonotype was picked up many times. The rearrangement links TRBV7-2 to TRBJ2-7; 10 positions agree with TRBD2. After removal of 1 base from V and 6 bases from J, the junction contained 6 bases not matched to a gene. Germline-derived CDR1 and CDR2 are SGHTA and FQGNSA. There are 15 residues in the CDR3. CDR3 loop: CASSLEPSGSFEQYF. CDR3 coding DNA: TGTGCCAGCAGCTTAGAGCCTAGCGGGAGTTTCGAGCAGTACTTC.

This clonotype was seen many times. The rearrangement links TRBV2 to TRBJ1-6; D not certain. Germline CDR1 reads SNHLY; CDR2 reads FYNNEI. V was clipped by 3 bases and J by 9 bases, with 15 bases between them. The CDR3 length is 15 residues. CDR3: CASSEEGAVGSPLHF. CDR3 DNA: TGTGCCAGCAGTGAGGAGGGTGCTGTTGGTTCACCCCTCCACTTT.

This clonotype showed up many times. The chain links TRBV6-1 to TRBJ1-2; D ambiguous. Germline V lookup: CDR1 MNHNS, CDR2 SASEGT. This CDR3 is 14 amino acids long. Trimming shortened V by 6 bases and J by 6 bases, and 17 bases separated the two germline ends. The CDR3 sequence is CASSPLNEGNGYTF. CDR3 nucleotide sequence: TGTGCCAGCAGCCCCCTTAATGAGGGCAATGGCTACACCTTC.

As regards this clonotype: A much larger clone sits a single nucleotide away, making a read error possible. As DNA, the CDR3 is TGCAGTGCGCCAGGACAGGGGCACAACGAGCAGTACTTC. It specifies CSAPGQGHNEQYF. The chain carries TRBV20-1 and TRBJ2-7; TRBD1 matches 9 bases. Germline V lookup: CDR1 DFQATT, CDR2 SNEGSKA (reference sequence). The CDR3 has 13 amino acids. V trimming: 6 bases; J trimming: 5 bases; junction bases outside the gene matches: 8.

This clonotype was detected many times. The chain carries TRBV12-5 and TRBJ1-2, with D maybe TRBD1 (6 bases). The CDR3 covers 15 residues. V lost 2 bases to trimming and J lost 6 bases, with 16 bases between them. In germline, CDR1 is LGHNT, CDR2 FRNRAP. The CDR3 DNA reads TGTGCTAGTGGTTTGCCCCTGAGCGACAGGCATGGCTACACCTTC. Protein sequence: CASGLPLSDRHGYTF.

This clonotype was counted many times. CDR3 coding DNA: TGTGCCAGCAGTTCGGACAGGAACTATGGCTACACCTTC. It codes for CASSSDRNYGYTF. This chain links TRBV6-1 with TRBJ1-2, with 7 positions matching TRBD1. The CDR3 is 13 amino acids. V lost 5 bases and J lost 2; bases outside the gene matches: 2. Germline values: CDR1 MNHNS, CDR2 SASEGT.

This clonotype was counted ten times or more. V gene TRBV18 combines with J gene TRBJ1-1; the match to TRBD1 covers 7 bases. The CDR3 is made up of 15 amino acids. The germline CDR1 and CDR2 sequences are KGHSH and LQKENI. The J segment lost 3 bases and the V segment lost 3 bases, leaving 7 bases of the junction unmatched. The CDR3, as DNA: TGTGCCAGCTCACCCGACAGGGCAAGGGACACTGAAGCTTTCTTT. It yields the protein CASSPDRARDTEAFF.

This clonotype was seen at least ten times. The chain is built from TRBV16 and TRBJ1-5; tentatively, D is TRBD1 (5 bases). The CDR3 consists of 16 residues. CDR1 KGHSY and CDR2 FQNENV come from the germline V gene. V was trimmed by 4 bases and J by 1 base, leaving 14 bases between them. The CDR3 nucleotides read TGTGCCAGCAGCCCGTCGGGGGGGAGGAGCAATCAGCCCCAGCATTTT. Residues: CASSPSGGRSNQPQHF. Full variable domain (missing parts from reference TRBV16 and TRBJ1-5): GEEVAQTPKHLVRGEGQKAKLYCAPIKGHSYVFWYQQVLKNEFKFLISFQNENVFDETGMPKERFSAKCLPNSPCSLEIQATKLEDSAVYFCASSPSGGRSNQPQHFGDGTRLSIL.

The chain couples TRBV3-1 to TRBJ2-2; maybe TRBD2 (6 bases). From germline, CDR1 is LGHDT and CDR2 YNNKEL (reference sequence). Trimming pared 4 bases from V and 1 base from J, leaving 19 bases between. The CDR3 spans 18 residues. The CDR3: CASSLTAPGRRNTGELFF. DNA for the CDR3: TGTGCCAGCAGCCTTACCGCCCCGGGGAGGAGGAACACCGGGGAGCTGTTTTTT.

This clonotype was counted ten times or more. The rearrangement uses TRBV20-1 and TRBJ1-1, with 7 bases fitting TRBD1. This CDR3 is built from 15 residues. Losses at the gene ends were 3 bases for V and 3 bases for J; bases not matched to a gene: 10. From germline, CDR1 is DFQATT and CDR2 SNEGSKA (reference sequence). The CDR3 coding sequence is TGCAGTGCTAGGACGACAGGGTGGTTGGACACTGAAGCTTTCTTT. It codes for CSARTTGWLDTEAFF.

This clonotype was observed a handful of times. V is TRBV24-1 and J is TRBJ2-2, with TRBD2 matching over 8 bases. Germline values: CDR1 KGHDR, CDR2 SFDVKD. V was clipped by 3 bases and J by 3 bases; unmatched bases: 2. CDR3 length equals 15 residues. The CDR3 here is CATSDKRGYTGELFF. CDR3 nucleotide sequence: TGTGCCACCAGTGATAAGCGGGGGTACACCGGGGAGCTGTTTTTT.

Many counts were recorded for this clonotype. The chain links TRBV20-1 to TRBJ1-3; no clear D gene. V was trimmed by 6 bases and J by 0 bases, leaving 9 bases between them. Germline values: CDR1 DFQATT, CDR2 SNEGSKA (reference sequence). This CDR3 comprises 13 residues. The CDR3 region is CSANTDSGNTIYF. The CDR3 bases are TGCAGTGCCAACACGGACTCTGGAAACACCATATATTTT.

In its sample, this clonotype was seen many times. V and J are TRBV28 and TRBJ2-2; 10 nucleotides agree with TRBD1. Germline V gives CDR1 MDHEN, CDR2 SYDVKM. With 8 bases clipped from V and 5 bases from J, the junction kept 5 bases outside the gene matches. CDR3 length equals 14 residues. The DNA of the CDR3 is TGTGCCAGCTGGACAGGGGGAAGTACCGGGGAGCTGTTTTTT. Its translation: CASWTGGSTGELFF.

This clonotype was observed at least ten times. This sequence joins TRBV7-3 and TRBJ1-2; the D is unclear. Trimming shortened V by 5 bases and J by 0 bases, and 13 bases separated the two germline ends. This CDR3 region has 15 residues. The V gene's germline CDR1 is SGHTA and CDR2 FQGTGA. As DNA, the CDR3 is TGTGCCAGCAGCCCCCGGGCGGGAGCTAACTATGGCTACACCTTC. This sequence encodes CASSPRAGANYGYTF.

In this sample, this clonotype turned up many times. This sequence joins TRBV12-3 or TRBV12-4 and TRBJ1-2, with 7 bases fitting TRBD1. The length of the CDR3 is 15 residues. V shed 3 bases and J 3 bases; nucleotides not matched to a gene: 7. The CDR3 sequence: CASSFQGDLYYGYTF. DNA of the CDR3: TGTGCCAGCAGTTTTCAGGGGGACCTCTACTATGGCTACACCTTC.

This clonotype was picked up many times. The chain is built from TRBV24-1 and TRBJ2-1; 15 bases line up with TRBD2. Trimming removed 4 bases from V and 0 bases from J; junction bases left unmatched: 6. CDR1 and CDR2 from the germline V gene are KGHDR and SFDVKD. This CDR3 region has 19 residues. CDR3 amino acids: CATSEPPGLAGGSYNEQFF. CDR3 nucleotide sequence: TGTGCCACCAGTGAACCGCCGGGACTAGCGGGGGGCTCCTACAATGAGCAGTTCTTC.